What follows are 30 T cell receptor beta chains derived from one specimen sequenced in a study of T cell repertoires in cytomegalovirus infection. TCRdb passed the reads through MiXCR, listing each CDR3 protein once. The sample includes over 85,000 distinct CDR3 sequences, about 15% seen only once; the top ten take approximately 7.9%. The sequenced material came from PBMCs. These receptors were obtained from a human donor in good health (CMV status not recorded). Some clones in this sample may be carry-over from other donors' samples.

This chain connects TRBV7-9 to TRBJ2-7; 9 nucleotides align to TRBD1. CDR3 length: 14 amino acids. The V and J ends lost 4 bases and 6 bases, in that order; junction bases with no gene match: 7. Germline V gene lookup returns CDR1 SEHNR and CDR2 FQNEAQ (reference sequence). The CDR3 DNA reads TGTGCCAGCAGCTCCGGGACAGGGTCCCTCGAGCAGTACTTC. As protein: CASSSGTGSLEQYF. Looking up the rest from reference TRBV7-9 and TRBJ2-7 gives the full variable domain: DTGVSQNPRHKITKRGQNVTFRCDPISEHNRLYWYRQTLGQGPEFLTYFQNEAQLEKSRLLSDRFSAERPKGSFSTLEIQRTEQGDSAMYLCASSSGTGSLEQYFGPGTRLTVT.

This clonotype was counted only a few times. This sequence joins TRBV7-9 and TRBJ1-6; 9 bases are a match to TRBD1. The CDR3 sequence is 13 residues long. Looked up from germline, CDR1 is SEHNR and CDR2 is FQNEAQ (reference sequence). J lost 7 bases, V lost 8 bases, and 3 bases had no gene match. The CDR3 loop is CASGGTGNSPLHF. DNA of the CDR3: TGTGCCAGCGGAGGGACAGGGAATTCACCCCTCCACTTT.

This clonotype showed up many times. This chain links TRBV10-3 with TRBJ1-6; no firm D call. Trimming pared 6 bases from V and 7 bases from J, leaving 10 bases between. Looked up from germline, CDR1 is ENHRY and CDR2 is SYGVKD. The CDR3 extends over 13 amino acids. The CDR3 bases are TGTGCCATCAGCCGGGATTACAATTCACCCCTCCACTTT. Protein: CAISRDYNSPLHF.

This clonotype was counted ten times or more. The rearrangement joins TRBV19 to TRBJ1-5; TRBD1 matches at 8 bases. Looked up from germline, CDR1 is LNHDA and CDR2 is SQIVND (reference sequence). The CDR3 is made up of 15 amino acids. Trimming took 3 bases from V and 3 from J; bases not matched to a gene: 4. Here the CDR3 reads CASSIGQGANQPQHF. The CDR3 nucleotides are TGTGCCAGTAGTATTGGGCAGGGGGCCAATCAGCCCCAGCATTTT.

This clonotype was counted at least ten times. V usage is TRBV20-1 and J usage is TRBJ1-1; a weak D match, TRBD1 (5 bases). The CDR3 is made up of 15 amino acids. V lost 0 bases, J lost 6 bases, and 17 bases lay in between. The V gene's germline CDR1 is DFQATT and CDR2 SNEGSKA (reference sequence). The CDR3 DNA follows: TGCAGTGCTAGAGATGGTAATTACGGGGGTCCTGAAGCTTTCTTT. Amino acids: CSARDGNYGGPEAFF.

V gene TRBV12-3 or TRBV12-4 combines with J gene TRBJ2-3, with 7 positions matching TRBD2. J gave up 4 bases and V 3 bases, and 7 bases lay outside the gene matches. This CDR3 contains 15 residues. CDR3 DNA: TGTGCCAGCAGTTTGAAGGGGAGGGGCGCAGATACGCAGTATTTT. Its protein is CASSLKGRGADTQYF.

This clonotype has at least ten counts. This chain connects TRBV7-2 to TRBJ1-6, with TRBD1 matching 7 bases. The V segment lost 2 bases and the J segment 11 bases; nucleotides outside the gene matches: 9. CDR1 is SGHTA and CDR2 is FQGNSA in the germline V gene. The CDR3 runs 15 residues. As DNA, the CDR3 is TGTGCCAGCAGCTTAAGGGGGCAGGGTTGGGCACCCCTCCACTTT. Translated, it gives CASSLRGQGWAPLHF.

This clonotype was observed many times. This chain uses TRBV7-2 with TRBJ1-4, with 8 bases fitting TRBD1. This CDR3 has 16 amino acids. The V segment lost 4 bases and the J segment 8 bases; nucleotides outside the gene matches: 12. The germline gives CDR1 SGHTA, CDR2 FQGNSA. The CDR3 is CASSSQGAGGGEKLFF. CDR3 nucleotides: TGTGCCAGCAGCTCCCAGGGGGCAGGCGGAGGGGAAAAACTGTTTTTT.

The rearrangement links TRBV28 to TRBJ1-1; D unresolved. CDR3 size: 14 residues. CDR1 is MDHEN, CDR2 SYDVKM, per germline. V was pared by 5 bases and J by 1 base, with 11 bases between. CDR3 protein: CASSPPWKNTEAFF. The CDR3 coding sequence is TGTGCCAGCAGTCCCCCGTGGAAGAACACTGAAGCTTTCTTT.

This clonotype was detected ten times or more. V gene TRBV11-3 combines with J gene TRBJ2-7; unclear D gene. Germline V gene data show CDR1 as SGHNT and CDR2 as YENEEA. The germline V and J ends were trimmed by 5 bases and 0 bases, with 11 bases remaining between them. The CDR3 contains 14 residues. CDR3 nucleotides: TGTGCCAGCAGCCCCCGGACGAGCTCCTACGAGCAGTACTTC. It is translated as CASSPRTSSYEQYF.

This clonotype was detected only a few times. The genes are TRBV28 and TRBJ2-7; the D gene is possibly TRBD2 (7 bases). With 7 bases removed from V and 0 bases from J, the gap between germline ends came to 19 bases. Germline-derived CDR1 and CDR2 are MDHEN and SYDVKM. The CDR3 is made up of 16 amino acids. CDR3 loop: CASIEGGGRSSYEQYF. CDR3 coding DNA: TGTGCCAGCATCGAAGGGGGGGGGCGGAGCTCCTACGAGCAGTACTTC.

This clonotype was observed many times. V is TRBV7-2 and J is TRBJ1-2; D not resolved. The V end was cut by 0 bases, the J end by 6 bases, with 14 bases between. Germline V CDR1 and CDR2: SGHTA, FQGNSA. This CDR3 spans 15 amino acids. CDR3 in amino acids: CASSLAREGHDGYTF. DNA for the CDR3: TGTGCCAGCAGCTTAGCGCGTGAGGGCCACGATGGCTACACCTTC.

The chain has TRBV29-1 and TRBJ1-2; D may be TRBD1 (6 bases). CDR3 size: 12 residues. The V and J ends lost 3 bases and 4 bases respectively, with 9 bases between them. CDR1 is SQVTM, CDR2 ANQGSEA, per germline. The CDR3 protein is CSVDQGTYGYTF. DNA of the CDR3: TGCAGCGTTGATCAGGGGACCTATGGCTACACCTTC.

This clonotype was seen at least ten times. The chain combines TRBV6-1 with TRBJ2-2; D could derive from TRBD1 or TRBD2 (5 bases each). Germline values: CDR1 MNHNS, CDR2 SASEGT. V was pared by 8 bases and J by 5 bases, with 15 bases between. CDR3 size: 14 residues. The CDR3 loop is CASARDVYTGELFF. CDR3 DNA: TGTGCCAGCGCCCGGGACGTCTATACCGGGGAGCTGTTTTTT.

With regard to this clonotype: This sequence may be a read error, since a much larger clone differs from it by one base. V usage is TRBV7-6 and J usage is TRBJ1-2; 7 positions agree with TRBD1. The length of the CDR3 is 15 residues. V was pared by 7 bases and J by 4 bases, with 12 bases of the junction left unmatched. Germline-derived CDR1 and CDR2 are SGHVS and FNYEAQ. CDR3 loop: CASIPTGQESYGYTF. CDR3 sequence (DNA): TGTGCCAGCATCCCGACCGGACAGGAGAGCTATGGCTACACCTTC.

There are many counts of this clonotype. Mismatch with germline at one junction end may stem from a read error. The chain links TRBV7-8 to TRBJ1-1; the D is unclear. The CDR3 has 13 amino acids. Germline assignment: CDR1 SGHVS and CDR2 FQNEAQ. The DNA of the CDR3 is TGTGCCAGCAGCTTAGAAGTAGAGGGCACTGAAGCTTTT. Translating gives CASSLEVEGTEAF.

The chain uses TRBV7-9 and TRBJ1-5, with a tentative D call TRBD1 (6 bases). Germline V gives CDR1 SEHNR, CDR2 FQNEAQ (reference sequence). With 2 bases removed from V and 5 bases from J, the gap between germline ends came to 13 bases. The CDR3 extends over 15 amino acids. The CDR3 DNA follows: TGTGCCAGCAGCTTACACAGGGAGGGGGATCAGCCCCAGCATTTT. It specifies CASSLHREGDQPQHF.

This clonotype was observed at least ten times. The chain employs TRBV7-3 and TRBJ2-7, with D possibly being TRBD1 (5 bases). The CDR3 runs to 14 residues. The germline V and J ends were trimmed by 6 bases and 3 bases, with 15 bases remaining between them. Germline V gene data show CDR1 as SGHTA and CDR2 as FQGTGA. The CDR3 nucleotides are TGTGCCAGCAGAGGACACCCGATGGACTACGAGCAGTACTTC. It specifies CASRGHPMDYEQYF.

This clonotype has a count of ten or more. V and J are TRBV11-3 and TRBJ1-4, with 9 nucleotides matching TRBD1. The CDR3 sequence is 14 residues long. Germline V gives CDR1 SGHNT, CDR2 YENEEA. The J segment lost 8 bases and the V segment lost 4 bases, leaving 5 bases of the junction unmatched. The chain's CDR3 is CASSYNRGREKLFF. Here the CDR3 DNA reads TGTGCCAGCAGCTATAACAGGGGGCGCGAAAAACTGTTTTTT.

The sample holds a few counts of this clonotype. This rearrangement joins TRBV27 to TRBJ1-1; tentatively, D is TRBD1 (6 bases). The CDR3 has 14 residues. CDR1 is MNHEY and CDR2 is SMNVEV in the germline V gene (reference sequence). V shed 8 bases and J shed 2 bases, with 15 bases lying between them. CDR3 sequence: CASVTGGGNTEAFF. In DNA, the CDR3 is TGTGCCAGCGTTACCGGAGGGGGTAACACTGAAGCTTTCTTT.

CDR3 nucleotides: TGCGCCGGAAGGGAAGGCGGGCATAGCACAGATACGCAGTATTTT. Translating gives CAGREGGHSTDTQYF. The V and J genes are TRBV5-1 and TRBJ2-3; D is possibly TRBD2 (5 bases). The CDR3 loop spans 15 amino acids. Germline loops: CDR1 SGHRS, CDR2 YFSETQ. V lost 10 bases and J lost 0, with 18 bases in between.

This clonotype was counted many times. The chain links TRBV7-8 to TRBJ2-3; weak D call: TRBD1 (6 bases). The CDR3 length is 14 residues. With 5 bases removed from V and 5 bases from J, the gap between germline ends came to 14 bases. Germline CDR1 reads SGHVS; CDR2 reads FQNEAQ. The CDR3 DNA is TGTGCCAGCAGCATTACAGGGTATCTAGATACGCAGTATTTT. Protein sequence: CASSITGYLDTQYF.

The chain couples TRBV6-2 or TRBV6-3 to TRBJ1-2, with D tentatively TRBD1 (6 bases). Germline V gives CDR1 MNHEY, CDR2 SVGEGT. The V end was cut by 7 bases, the J end by 4 bases, with 13 bases between. The length of the CDR3 is 13 residues. DNA for the CDR3: TGTGCCAGCAAGGACAGCCCAACCTATGGCTACACCTTC. This sequence encodes CASKDSPTYGYTF.

The chain carries TRBV12-3 or TRBV12-4 and TRBJ2-3; D unresolved. This CDR3 comprises 15 residues. V shed 1 base and J shed 0 bases, with 8 bases lying between them. The CDR3 DNA reads as TGTGCCAGCAGTTTAGTGCCAACTAGCACAGATACGCAGTATTTT. Its protein product is CASSLVPTSTDTQYF.

This clonotype occurred a few times. This chain uses TRBV12-3 or TRBV12-4 with TRBJ2-5, with D perhaps matching TRBD2 (5 bases). Trimming removed 3 bases from V and 5 bases from J, with 10 bases in between. The CDR3 extends over 13 amino acids. DNA of the CDR3: TGTGCCAGCAGTTTGGCCAGAGGGGAGACCCAGTACTTC. Translating it yields CASSLARGETQYF.

The chain links TRBV9 to TRBJ2-5; possibly TRBD1 for D (5 bases). Germline V gives CDR1 SGDLS, CDR2 YYNGEE. V lost 0 bases, J lost 1 base, and 10 bases lay in between. CDR3 length equals 15 residues. CDR3 amino acids: CASSVAGHLQETQYF. For the CDR3, the DNA is TGTGCCAGCAGCGTAGCCGGACACCTCCAAGAGACCCAGTACTTC.

This clonotype has a handful of counts. The chain joins TRBV2 to TRBJ1-6; weak D call: TRBD1 (5 bases). V lost 3 bases and J lost 5, with 11 bases in between. The CDR3 consists of 15 residues. The germline CDR1 and CDR2 sequences are SNHLY and FYNNEI. CDR3 DNA: TGTGCCAGCAGTGAGAGACAGCCAAATAATTCACCCCTCCACTTT. It yields the protein CASSERQPNNSPLHF.

This clonotype was picked up many times. V gene TRBV7-2 combines with J gene TRBJ2-5; possible D gene TRBD1, 5 bases. Between the trimmed V and J ends, which lost 5 bases and 4 bases, there was a span of 17 bases. CDR1 is SGHTA, CDR2 FQGNSA, per germline. CDR3 length: 15 amino acids. The CDR3 region is CASSPAGLFGETQYF. DNA for the CDR3: TGTGCCAGCAGCCCAGCAGGGCTATTCGGAGAGACCCAGTACTTC.

The chain joins TRBV20-1 to TRBJ2-1; 10 bases align to TRBD2. The CDR3 consists of 14 residues. Germline CDR1 and CDR2: DFQATT and SNEGSKA (reference sequence). J was trimmed by 4 bases and V by 5 bases; bases with no gene match: 5. The CDR3 DNA follows: TGCAGTGCTGATCTAGCGGGGGTTTACAATGAGCAGTTCTTC. It specifies CSADLAGVYNEQFF.

This clonotype occurred many times. The junction does not match germline at one end; this may be a read error. The rearrangement links TRBV7-7 to TRBJ1-1, with 9 bases that match TRBD1. The CDR3 sequence is 14 residues long. Germline assignment: CDR1 SSHAT and CDR2 FNYEAQ (reference sequence). In nucleotides, the CDR3 is TGTGCTAGCAGAAAGACAGGGGGGGTTCCTGAAGCTTTCTTT. Its protein is CASRKTGGVPEAFF.